This TCR beta chain emerged from a study of PD-1 blockade in classical Hodgkin lymphoma. Study-wide results and limits: At baseline, newly diagnosed patients reportedly showed less TCR diversity than healthy donors. Whereas CD4+ TCR diversity had risen significantly by C4D1, CD8+ TCR diversity had not.

There was relapse after autologous stem cell transplantation in every patient, and there was variation in brentuximab vedotin exposure. The germline V gene encodes CDR1 MNHEY and CDR2 SMNVEV (reference sequence). The CDR3 has 15 residues. Unmatched junction bases numbered 4, after V lost 1 base and J lost 2 bases. Sequencing was performed with immunoSEQ multiplex PCR; in TCRdb, only in-frame clones are kept and a portion is missing. The sample has 130,000 to 150,000 clones; around 84% are singletons. With respect to this clone: What it recognizes is unknown.

This receptor was obtained from a human donor with classical Hodgkin lymphoma. The chain couples TRBV27 to TRBJ2-7, with 8 positions matching TRBD2. Here the sequenced sample was peripheral blood mononuclear cells (PBMCs), taken before the second cycle of nivolumab. CDR3: CASSLLGRGAYEQYF. The DNA for the CDR3 is TGTGCCAGCAGTTTATTAGGGCGGGGGGCCTACGAGCAGTACTTC.